The T cell receptor beta chain under discussion was sequenced for a study of shared clonotypes between healthy human individuals. This was a deep-level run. Generated by immunoSEQ multiplex PCR, the TCRdb table keeps only in-frame clones and is missing some. The table records about 600,000 clones, less than 98% of them present only once. The donor cohort consisted entirely of Caucasian adults residing in Nashville, Tennessee. The junction had 3 bases not matched to a gene; V was cut back by 4 bases and J by 2 bases. The CDR3 spans 14 residues. The germline gives CDR1 SGHDN, CDR2 FVKESK. Only one count was recorded for this clone. Its specificity is not known. Study outcomes and limitations: Non-shared clonotypes displayed generation probabilities falling below those of clonotypes present in all four donors.

J is TRBJ2-3 and V is TRBV14; 7 bases map to TRBD2. The sequencing sample was made of naive CD4+ T cells sorted from blood. Subset in this sample: CD45RA+ positively selected. This receptor was identified in a woman aged 25 to 39 in good health. In DNA form, the CDR3 reads TGTGCCAGCAGCCCCGGGACTATCACAGATACGCAGTATTTT. Protein sequence: CASSPGTITDTQYF.